The 18 T cell receptor beta chains below were found in one sample sequenced in a study of cytomegalovirus exposure and HLA in healthy donors. The PCR was carried out with 60 Vbeta primers and 13 Jbeta primers. Assay: immunoSEQ multiplex PCR; the TCRdb copy retains only in-frame clones and omits some. The top ten clones hold 4.4% of a sample with around 94,000 clones, about three quarters of them seen once. The source material was PBMCs. All receptors derive from a male donor in good health and CMV-seropositive.

The chain combines TRBV19 with TRBJ2-3; TRBD2 aligns across 8 bases. The ends lost 10 bases at V and 1 base at J; junction bases unmatched: 10. CDR3 length: 15 residues. Germline CDR1 and CDR2: LNHDA and SQIVND (reference sequence). CDR3 nucleotide sequence: TGTGCCACTAGACTCGCGACTAGCGGCACAGATACGCAGTATTTT. This codes for CATRLATSGTDTQYF.

CDR3 residues: CASGSGGQGVYGYTF. The DNA of the CDR3 is TGCGCCAGCGGATCAGGGGGACAGGGGGTCTATGGCTACACCTTC. The V gene is TRBV5-1, the J gene TRBJ1-2; the match to TRBD1 covers 11 bases. The CDR3 spans 15 residues. Germline values: CDR1 SGHRS, CDR2 YFSETQ. The V gene end was trimmed by 7 bases and the J gene end by 4 bases; junction bases not matched to a gene: 9. Full variable domain (missing parts from reference TRBV5-1 and TRBJ1-2): KAGVTQTPRYLIKTRGQQVTLSCSPISGHRSVSWYQQTPGQGLQFLFEYFSETQRNKGNFPGRFSGRQFSNSRSEMNVSTLELGDSALYLCASGSGGQGVYGYTFGSGTRLTVV.

The CDR3 sequence: CASSFGGSSYTGELFF. The CDR3 coding sequence is TGTGCCAGCAGTTTTGGGGGCTCAAGTTACACCGGGGAGCTGTTTTTT. This chain uses TRBV27 with TRBJ2-2; TRBD1 is a possible D gene (6 bases). This CDR3 is 16 amino acids long. Trimming removed 3 bases from V and 3 bases from J, with 14 bases in between. Per germline, CDR1 MNHEY and CDR2 SMNVEV (reference sequence).

The J gene is TRBJ1-5, the V gene TRBV27; a possible D gene is TRBD1 (6 bases). The germline V gene has CDR1 MNHEY and CDR2 SMNVEV (reference sequence). This CDR3 has 14 residues. V dropped 5 bases and J dropped 7 bases, with 15 bases sitting between them. CDR3 coding DNA: TGTGCCAGCAGTGCGACAGGATTGCTCCAGCCCCAGCATTTT. As protein: CASSATGLLQPQHF.

This chain uses TRBV4-1 with TRBJ1-1; 8 bases fit TRBD1. This CDR3 is built from 14 residues. J gave up 6 bases and V 4 bases, and 7 bases lay outside the gene matches. The V gene's germline CDR1 is MGHRA and CDR2 YSYEKL. CDR3 in DNA: TGCGCCAGCAGCCCAGGGGGCCCTAGCTCTGAAGCTTTCTTT. It yields the protein CASSPGGPSSEAFF.

The CDR3 spells CASSRLAHTDTQYF. The DNA of the CDR3 is TGTGCCAGCAGTCGACTAGCGCACACAGATACGCAGTATTTT. The gene calls are TRBV27 and TRBJ2-3, with 8 bases that match TRBD2. Germline-derived CDR1 and CDR2 are MNHEY and SMNVEV (reference sequence). The CDR3 totals 14 residues. V shed 5 bases and J 2 bases; nucleotides not matched to a gene: 3.

This chain uses TRBV30 with TRBJ2-4, with 7 positions matching TRBD2. The germline V gene has CDR1 GTSNPN and CDR2 SVGIG (reference sequence). CDR3 length equals 13 residues. V trimming: 0 bases; J trimming: 8 bases; junction bases outside the gene matches: 4. The CDR3 region has the DNA TGTGCCTGGAGTGTAAACCGGGGGGACATTCAGTACTTC. Protein product: CAWSVNRGDIQYF.

The rearrangement joins TRBV11-2 to TRBJ2-5; 10 nucleotides match TRBD2. V trimming: 0 bases; J trimming: 5 bases; junction bases outside the gene matches: 12. There are 18 residues in the CDR3. The germline CDR1 and CDR2 sequences are SGHAT and FQNNGV. As DNA, the CDR3 is TGTGCCAGCAGCTTAGATGTGATAGCGGGGGGTTATGCGGAGACCCAGTACTTC. Its protein is CASSLDVIAGGYAETQYF. Full variable domain (missing parts from reference TRBV11-2 and TRBJ2-5): EAGVAQSPRYKIIEKRQSVAFWCNPISGHATLYWYQQILGQGPKLLIQFQNNGVVDDSQLPKDRFSAERLKGVDSTLKIQPAKLEDSAVYLCASSLDVIAGGYAETQYFGPGTRLLVL.

The J gene is TRBJ1-1, the V gene TRBV28; D gene ambiguous. V lost 7 bases and J lost 3, with 18 bases in between. The CDR3 runs to 15 residues. From germline, CDR1 is MDHEN and CDR2 SYDVKM. In DNA form, the CDR3 reads TGTGCCAGCACCCTGCCCGACACGCTGGACACTGAAGCTTTCTTT. This gives the protein CASTLPDTLDTEAFF.

This chain links TRBV5-4 with TRBJ2-5, with D possibly being TRBD1 (6 bases). Germline CDR1 SGHNT, CDR2 YYREEE (reference sequence). The CDR3 runs 13 residues. Trimming pared 3 bases from V and 2 bases from J, leaving 8 bases between. The CDR3 DNA sequence: TGTGCCAGCAGCTACAGGGCGCAAGAGACCCAGTACTTC. This codes for CASSYRAQETQYF.

This clone showed up just a few times. This chain joins TRBV2 and TRBJ2-1; the D gene is possibly TRBD2 (6 bases). Germline V gives CDR1 SNHLY, CDR2 FYNNEI. The V gene lost 5 bases and the J gene lost 15 bases, with 17 bases spanning the gap. The CDR3 loop spans 12 amino acids. CDR3 DNA: TGTGCCAGCAGTTATTTGGGCCAAGCGGGGTTCTTC. As protein: CASSYLGQAGFF.

The chain combines TRBV29-1 with TRBJ2-1, with 11 bases aligning to TRBD2. From germline, CDR1 is SQVTM and CDR2 ANQGSEA. V was pared by 7 bases and J by 7 bases, with 6 bases of the junction left unmatched. The CDR3 length is 13 residues. CDR3 residues: CSAIAGGPNEQFF. The CDR3 nucleotides read TGCAGCGCCATAGCGGGAGGGCCGAATGAGCAGTTCTTC.

Turning to this clone: A junction boundary mismatches the germline segment, possibly from a read error. The V call is TRBV4-1, the J call TRBJ1-1, with TRBD1 matching over 9 bases. The CDR3 extends over 14 amino acids. CDR1 is MGHRA, CDR2 YSYEKL, per germline. CDR3 region: CASGQWDRAPEAFF. CDR3 bases: TGCGCCAGCGGCCAGTGGGACAGGGCACCTGAAGCTTTCTTT.

This clone occurred a few times. This chain joins TRBV2 and TRBJ1-2; 7 bases agree with TRBD1. In germline, CDR1 is SNHLY, CDR2 FYNNEI. The length of the CDR3 is 13 residues. J was trimmed by 6 bases and V by 7 bases; bases with no gene match: 8. CDR3 protein: CASTYGTEHGYTF. Here the CDR3 DNA reads TGTGCCAGCACCTACGGGACAGAACATGGCTACACCTTC.

The chain uses TRBV7-8 and TRBJ2-7; the match to TRBD1 covers 7 bases. The CDR3 covers 14 residues. Trimming at V came to 5 bases and at J to 2 bases, leaving 6 bases not matched to a gene. From germline, CDR1 is SGHVS and CDR2 FQNEAQ. This chain's CDR3 is CASSPRGTAYEQYF. The CDR3 nucleotides read TGTGCCAGCAGCCCCAGGGGGACGGCCTACGAGCAGTACTTC.

The rearrangement uses TRBV19 and TRBJ2-7; TRBD1 matches at 9 bases. CDR1 LNHDA and CDR2 SQIVND come from the germline V gene (reference sequence). The CDR3 length is 16 residues. The V and J ends lost 5 bases and 3 bases, in that order; junction bases with no gene match: 11. CDR3 in DNA: TGTGCCAGTAGTTCCGGGACAGGGCTCAGAGTCTACGAGCAGTACTTC. It codes for CASSSGTGLRVYEQYF.

The chain employs TRBV11-2 and TRBJ1-1; D perhaps matches TRBD1 (6 bases). Looked up from germline, CDR1 is SGHAT and CDR2 is FQNNGV. The CDR3 totals 16 residues. V lost 4 bases and J lost 4, with 19 bases in between. CDR3 protein: CASSSTGRRFFTEAFF. The CDR3 DNA reads TGTGCCAGCAGCTCTACAGGGCGGCGCTTTTTCACTGAAGCTTTCTTT.

The chain has TRBV4-1 and TRBJ2-3, with D perhaps TRBD1 (6 bases). Germline loops: CDR1 MGHRA, CDR2 YSYEKL. V was shortened by 2 bases and J by 2 bases, with 14 bases between the two germline ends. This CDR3 is built from 16 residues. The CDR3 is CASSQRQEDLTDTQYF. The CDR3 DNA follows: TGCGCCAGCAGCCAAAGACAGGAGGACCTCACAGATACGCAGTATTTT.